The source of this TCR beta chain is a study of chemoradiotherapy in HPV16-positive cancers. Sequenced by immunoSEQ multiplex PCR; TCRdb stores in-frame clones only, minus some. The sample includes roughly 6,500 clones, approximately 79% of them seen just once. Study-wide results and limits: The functional HPV-specific definition rests on just a couple of HPV16-positive patients.

This CDR3 has 16 amino acids. V was pared by 0 bases and J by 0 bases, with 12 bases between. The germline V gene encodes CDR1 SGHRS and CDR2 YFSETQ. To note about this clone: The antigen is undetermined.

Repeated repertoire sampling spanned the course of chemoradiotherapy. This sample comprised tumor tissue, obtained from a patient who underwent chemoradiotherapy. This TCR was sampled from a human donor with HPV-associated anogenital cancer. V is TRBV5-1 and J is TRBJ1-1; possible D gene TRBD1, 6 bases. CDR3 sequence: CASSLDLGQMNTEAFF. The DNA of the CDR3 is TGCGCCAGCAGCTTGGATCTCGGACAGATGAACACTGAAGCTTTCTTT.